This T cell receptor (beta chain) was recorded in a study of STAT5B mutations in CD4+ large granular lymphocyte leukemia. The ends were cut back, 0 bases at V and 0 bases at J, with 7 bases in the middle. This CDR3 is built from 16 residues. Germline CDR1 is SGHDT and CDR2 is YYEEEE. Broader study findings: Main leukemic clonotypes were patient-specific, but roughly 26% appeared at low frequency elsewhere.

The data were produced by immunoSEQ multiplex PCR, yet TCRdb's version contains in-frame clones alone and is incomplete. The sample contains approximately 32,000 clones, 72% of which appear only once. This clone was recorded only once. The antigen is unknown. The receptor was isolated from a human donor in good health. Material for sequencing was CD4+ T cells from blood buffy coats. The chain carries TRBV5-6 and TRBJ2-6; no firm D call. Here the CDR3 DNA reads TGTGCCAGCAGCTTGGGTATGGCCTCTGGGGCCAACGTCCTGACTTTC. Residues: CASSLGMASGANVLTF.